Listed below are T cell receptor beta chains from one sample, sequenced in a study of T cell changes during pregnancy in multiple sclerosis. The table came from immunoSEQ multiplex PCR; TCRdb's copy has only in-frame clones and leaves some out. The sample shows tens of thousands of clones, roughly 90% of them seen only once. The specimen comprised CD8+ T cells from peripheral blood mononuclear cells, sampled in the first trimester of pregnancy. The source is a female donor with multiple sclerosis, enrolled in a pregnancy study. CDR3s include the opening cysteine and the closing phenylalanine or tryptophan. A D gene is named only where the DNA matches it firmly. For some rows the clone size is stated as once, few or many, or as a class when expanded; others skip it.

size	J	V	D	CDR3	DNA
-	TRBJ2-7	TRBV13	TRBD2	CASSRSGRVSYEQYF	TGTGCCAGCAGCCGTAGCGGGAGGGTATCCTACGAGCAGTACTTC
-	TRBJ1-6	TRBV4-3	-	CASSQDQGSPLHF	TGCGCCAGCAGCCAAGATCAGGGTTCACCCCTCCACTTT
-	TRBJ1-5	TRBV2	-	CASAFSGNQPQHF	TGTGCCAGCGCCTTTAGCGGCAATCAGCCCCAGCATTTT
-	TRBJ1-4	TRBV6-6	-	CASSYSTRVGEKLFF	TGTGCCAGCAGTTACTCGACGAGGGTTGGTGAAAAACTGTTTTTT
-	TRBJ2-3	TRBV7-2	TRBD2	CASSKGLAATDTQYF	TGTGCCAGCAGCAAAGGGCTAGCGGCCACAGATACGCAGTATTTT
-	TRBJ2-5	TRBV6-6	-	CASSLSPQETQYF	TGTGCCAGCTCCCTATCCCCCCAAGAGACCCAGTACTTC
few	TRBJ2-7	TRBV13	TRBD2	CASSVGLAATYEQYF	TGTGCCAGCAGCGTTGGACTAGCGGCTACCTACGAGCAGTACTTC
-	TRBJ2-2	TRBV19	TRBD1	CASYRTGETGELFF	TGTGCCAGCTATAGGACAGGGGAAACCGGGGAGCTGTTTTTT
-	TRBJ2-7	TRBV29-1	TRBD1	CSASPGQGYEQYF	TGCAGCGCGTCACCGGGACAGGGCTACGAGCAGTACTTC
few	TRBJ1-1	TRBV29-1	-	CSVLGQGNTEAFF	TGCAGCGTTCTCGGGCAGGGGAACACTGAAGCTTTCTTT
once	TRBJ2-7	TRBV9	-	CASSPSRVAGRNEQYF	TGTGCCAGCAGCCCGAGTCGGGTGGCAGGGAGGAACGAGCAGTACTTC